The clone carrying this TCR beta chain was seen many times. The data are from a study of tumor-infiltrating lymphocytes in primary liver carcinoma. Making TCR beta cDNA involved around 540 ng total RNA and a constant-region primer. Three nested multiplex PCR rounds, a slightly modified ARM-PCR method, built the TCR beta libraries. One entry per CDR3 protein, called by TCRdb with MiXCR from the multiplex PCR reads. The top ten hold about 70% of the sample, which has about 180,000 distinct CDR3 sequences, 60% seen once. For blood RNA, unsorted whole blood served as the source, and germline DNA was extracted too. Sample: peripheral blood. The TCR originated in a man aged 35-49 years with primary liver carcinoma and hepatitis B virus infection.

The CDR3 loop reads CSVDSFDEQYF. The CDR3 nucleotides are TGCAGCGTGGACAGTTTTGACGAGCAGTACTTC. This chain links TRBV29-1 with TRBJ2-7; the D gene is possibly TRBD1 (6 bases). CDR1 is SQVTM and CDR2 is ANQGSEA in the germline V gene. With 6 bases removed from V and 5 bases from J, the gap between germline ends came to 11 bases. The CDR3 runs to 11 residues.